This is a list of T cell receptor beta chains from one sample in a study of PD-1 blockade in classical Hodgkin lymphoma. Sequencing used immunoSEQ multiplex PCR; TCRdb keeps in-frame clones, though not all of them. This sample has thousands of clones, with about 86% found just once. This material consisted of peripheral blood mononuclear cells (PBMCs), taken at baseline. The receptor set was obtained from a human donor with classical Hodgkin lymphoma. Both conserved end residues are part of each CDR3. The order of the fields is J gene, D gene, clone size, V gene, CDR3 protein, CDR3 DNA. A D gene is named only where the DNA matches it firmly. Size values are once, few and many counts, or a class for expanded clones, and some rows have none.

j_call: TRBJ2-5; d_call: .; clone_size: .; v_call: TRBV6-1; cdr3_aa: CASSEAISTVTQETQYF; cdr3_nt: TGTGCCAGCAGTGAAGCGATAAGTACTGTAACCCAAGAGACCCAGTACTTC
j_call: TRBJ2-6; d_call: TRBD1; clone_size: .; v_call: TRBV7-9; cdr3_aa: CASSTRTGGRTGANVLTF; cdr3_nt: TGTGCCAGCAGCACAAGGACAGGGGGCCGTACTGGGGCCAACGTCCTGACTTTC
j_call: TRBJ2-2; d_call: TRBD1; clone_size: .; v_call: TRBV5-1; cdr3_aa: CASSLRGPGTGELFF; cdr3_nt: TGCGCCAGCAGCTTGAGGGGGCCGGGCACCGGGGAGCTGTTTTTT
j_call: TRBJ2-5; d_call: .; clone_size: .; v_call: TRBV23-1; cdr3_aa: CASSQWAIQGKYQETQYF; cdr3_nt: TGCGCCAGCAGTCAATGGGCCATTCAGGGGAAGTACCAAGAGACCCAGTACTTC
j_call: TRBJ1-5; d_call: .; clone_size: .; v_call: TRBV5-1; cdr3_aa: CAGSLDSNQPQHF; cdr3_nt: TGCGCCGGCAGCTTGGATAGCAATCAGCCCCAGCATTTT
j_call: TRBJ2-1; d_call: .; clone_size: .; v_call: TRBV20-1; cdr3_aa: CSYGVEQFF; cdr3_nt: TGCAGTTATGGGGTTGAGCAGTTCTTC
j_call: TRBJ2-1; d_call: TRBD2; clone_size: .; v_call: TRBV15; cdr3_aa: CATSRQGGSSYNEQFF; cdr3_nt: TGTGCCACCAGCAGACAGGGCGGGAGCTCCTACAATGAGCAGTTCTTC
j_call: TRBJ2-1; d_call: .; clone_size: .; v_call: TRBV5-1; cdr3_aa: CASSLDSYNEQFF; cdr3_nt: TGCGCCAGCAGCTTGGACTCCTACAATGAGCAGTTCTTC
j_call: TRBJ2-7; d_call: TRBD1; clone_size: few; v_call: TRBV5-1; cdr3_aa: CASSPGTGLYEQYF; cdr3_nt: TGCGCCAGCAGCCCCGGGACAGGCCTATACGAGCAGTACTTC
j_call: TRBJ2-5; d_call: .; clone_size: few; v_call: TRBV9; cdr3_aa: CASSVEGGRETQYF; cdr3_nt: TGTGCCAGCAGCGTAGAAGGGGGGCGAGAGACCCAGTACTTC
j_call: TRBJ2-2; d_call: .; clone_size: .; v_call: TRBV6-6; cdr3_aa: CASSGLPTGELFF; cdr3_nt: TGTGCCAGCAGCGGACTACCTACCGGGGAGCTGTTTTTT
j_call: TRBJ2-7; d_call: .; clone_size: .; v_call: TRBV20-1; cdr3_aa: CSARMGYEQYF; cdr3_nt: TGCAGTGCTAGAATGGGCTACGAGCAGTACTTC
j_call: TRBJ2-3; d_call: TRBD2; clone_size: .; v_call: TRBV28; cdr3_aa: CASSPVSGSADTQYF; cdr3_nt: TGTGCCAGCAGTCCCGTGAGCGGGAGCGCAGATACGCAGTATTTT
j_call: TRBJ2-7; d_call: TRBD1; clone_size: .; v_call: TRBV30; cdr3_aa: CAWRDRNSYEQYF; cdr3_nt: TGTGCCTGGAGGGACAGGAATTCCTACGAGCAGTACTTC
j_call: TRBJ2-7; d_call: .; clone_size: .; v_call: TRBV7-2; cdr3_aa: CASSWRGEQYF; cdr3_nt: TGTGCCAGCAGCTGGAGGGGGGAGCAGTACTTC
j_call: TRBJ2-1; d_call: .; clone_size: few; v_call: TRBV19; cdr3_aa: CASSTPGANNEQFF; cdr3_nt: TGTGCCAGTAGTACCCCTGGCGCTAACAATGAGCAGTTCTTC
j_call: TRBJ2-7; d_call: TRBD1; clone_size: .; v_call: TRBV7-6; cdr3_aa: CASSPPRDRGPLEQYF; cdr3_nt: TGTGCCAGCAGCCCGCCCCGGGACAGGGGACCCCTCGAGCAGTACTTC
j_call: TRBJ2-1; d_call: .; clone_size: .; v_call: TRBV5-1; cdr3_aa: CASSLDELNEQFF; cdr3_nt: TGCGCCAGCAGCTTGGACGAGCTCAATGAGCAGTTCTTC
j_call: TRBJ2-5; d_call: TRBD2; clone_size: .; v_call: TRBV27; cdr3_aa: CASSLPGGLETQYF; cdr3_nt: TGTGCCAGCAGTTTACCCGGGGGGTTAGAGACCCAGTACTTC
j_call: TRBJ1-5; d_call: .; clone_size: .; v_call: TRBV7-8; cdr3_aa: CASSLASELPRRPHF; cdr3_nt: TGTGCCAGCAGCTTAGCGTCCGAACTTCCTAGGCGGCCGCATTTT
j_call: TRBJ1-5; d_call: TRBD1; clone_size: .; v_call: TRBV9; cdr3_aa: CASSPGQGLEPQHF; cdr3_nt: TGTGCCAGCAGCCCCGGACAGGGTTTGGAGCCCCAGCATTTT
j_call: TRBJ1-4; d_call: .; clone_size: once; v_call: TRBV7-2; cdr3_aa: CASSLDRGRNEKLFF; cdr3_nt: TGTGCCAGCAGCTTAGATCGGGGGCGTAATGAAAAACTGTTTTTT
j_call: TRBJ2-6; d_call: .; clone_size: .; v_call: TRBV27; cdr3_aa: CASRVGGGANVLTF; cdr3_nt: TGTGCCAGCAGAGTGGGGGGCGGGGCCAACGTCCTGACTTTC
j_call: TRBJ1-2; d_call: TRBD1; clone_size: .; v_call: TRBV28; cdr3_aa: CASSLILGQGAFFTYGYTF; cdr3_nt: TGTGCCAGCAGTCTGATCCTCGGACAGGGGGCGTTTTTTACCTATGGCTACACCTTC
j_call: TRBJ2-5; d_call: TRBD2; clone_size: few; v_call: TRBV4-2; cdr3_aa: CASSQGLAEKETQYF; cdr3_nt: TGTGCCAGCAGCCAAGGACTAGCGGAAAAAGAGACCCAGTACTTC
j_call: TRBJ1-2; d_call: .; clone_size: .; v_call: TRBV21-1; cdr3_aa: CASSKGCGAGGAPNYGYTF; cdr3_nt: TGTGCCAGCAGCAAAGGGTGCGGGGCAGGGGGCGCGCCCAACTATGGCTACACCTTC
j_call: TRBJ1-5; d_call: TRBD1; clone_size: .; v_call: TRBV15; cdr3_aa: CATSRTGFGQPQHF; cdr3_nt: TGTGCCACCAGTAGGACAGGGTTTGGACAGCCCCAGCATTTT
j_call: TRBJ1-5; d_call: .; clone_size: once; v_call: TRBV19; cdr3_aa: CASSPFNRNQPQHF; cdr3_nt: TGTGCCAGTAGCCCCTTCAACAGGAATCAGCCCCAGCATTTT
j_call: TRBJ2-2; d_call: .; clone_size: .; v_call: TRBV14; cdr3_aa: CASSQSTSFLRAGELFF; cdr3_nt: .
j_call: TRBJ2-5; d_call: TRBD2; clone_size: once; v_call: TRBV19; cdr3_aa: CATDSRCVKRDLTGETQYF; cdr3_nt: TGTGCCACCGACTCGAGGTGTGTTAAGCGGGATCTTACGGGGGAGACCCAGTACTTC
j_call: TRBJ2-2; d_call: .; clone_size: .; v_call: TRBV6-5; cdr3_aa: CASSYGFGELFF; cdr3_nt: TGTGCCAGCAGTTACGGGTTCGGGGAGCTGTTTTTT
j_call: TRBJ2-1; d_call: TRBD2; clone_size: .; v_call: TRBV18; cdr3_aa: CASSPRLADTYNEQFF; cdr3_nt: TGTGCCAGCTCGCCCAGGCTAGCGGATACCTACAATGAGCAGTTCTTC
j_call: TRBJ2-7; d_call: TRBD2; clone_size: once; v_call: TRBV9; cdr3_aa: CASSVGGSVYEQYF; cdr3_nt: TGTGCCAGCAGCGTCGGCGGGAGTGTCTACGAGCAGTACTTC
j_call: TRBJ2-7; d_call: TRBD2; clone_size: .; v_call: TRBV7-8; cdr3_aa: CASSLVLAGTLEQYF; cdr3_nt: TGTGCCAGCAGCTTAGTTCTAGCGGGAACCCTCGAGCAGTACTTC
j_call: TRBJ2-5; d_call: .; clone_size: large; v_call: TRBV4-2; cdr3_aa: CASSQDSGAQETQYF; cdr3_nt: TGTGCCAGCAGCCAAGATAGTGGAGCACAAGAGACCCAGTACTTC
j_call: TRBJ2-3; d_call: TRBD2; clone_size: .; v_call: TRBV27; cdr3_aa: CASSLGGLAGHGGGTDTQYF; cdr3_nt: TGTGCCAGCAGTTTAGGGGGACTAGCGGGCCACGGAGGGGGCACAGATACGCAGTATTTT
j_call: TRBJ1-5; d_call: .; clone_size: few; v_call: TRBV7-9; cdr3_aa: CASSQSNSNQPQHF; cdr3_nt: TGTGCCAGCAGCCAGTCGAATAGCAATCAGCCCCAGCATTTT
j_call: TRBJ2-1; d_call: .; clone_size: once; v_call: TRBV7-3; cdr3_aa: CASSLLASWINEQFF; cdr3_nt: TGTGCCAGCAGCTTATTGGCTTCCTGGATTAATGAGCAGTTCTTC
j_call: TRBJ2-3; d_call: .; clone_size: .; v_call: TRBV7-2; cdr3_aa: CASAGQVTDTQYF; cdr3_nt: TGTGCCAGCGCCGGCCAGGTCACAGATACGCAGTATTTT
j_call: TRBJ2-3; d_call: TRBD1; clone_size: .; v_call: TRBV29-1; cdr3_aa: CSVEDFGQGADTQYF; cdr3_nt: TGCAGCGTTGAAGATTTTGGACAGGGGGCAGATACGCAGTATTTT